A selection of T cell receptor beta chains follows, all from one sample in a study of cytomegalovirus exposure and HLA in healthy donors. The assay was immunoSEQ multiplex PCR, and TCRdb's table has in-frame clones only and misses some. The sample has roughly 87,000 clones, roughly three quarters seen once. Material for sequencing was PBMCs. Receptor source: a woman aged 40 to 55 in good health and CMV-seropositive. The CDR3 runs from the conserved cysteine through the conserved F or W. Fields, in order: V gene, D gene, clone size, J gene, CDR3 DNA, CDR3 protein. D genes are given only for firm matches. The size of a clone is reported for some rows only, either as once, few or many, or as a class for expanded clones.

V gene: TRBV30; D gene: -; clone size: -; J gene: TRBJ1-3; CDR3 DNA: TGTGCCTGGAGTGATACTGGAAACACCATATATTTT; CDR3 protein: CAWSDTGNTIYF
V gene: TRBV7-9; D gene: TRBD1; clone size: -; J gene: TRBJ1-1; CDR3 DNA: TGTGCCAGCAGCTTTGGACAGGGGCCTTTCTTT; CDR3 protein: CASSFGQGPFF
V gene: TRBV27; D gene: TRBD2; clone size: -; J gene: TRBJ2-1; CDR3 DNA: TGTGCCAGCAGACTAGCGGGAGGGCCGGGGGAGCAGTTCTTC; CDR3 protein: CASRLAGGPGEQFF
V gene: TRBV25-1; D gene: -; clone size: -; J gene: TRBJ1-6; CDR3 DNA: TGTGCCAGCAGATTACAGGAGCCCCATAATTCACCCCTCCACTTT; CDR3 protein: CASRLQEPHNSPLHF
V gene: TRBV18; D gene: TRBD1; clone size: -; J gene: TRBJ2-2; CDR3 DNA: TGTGCCAGCCACGACGACAGGGGGGACACCGGGGAGCTGTTTTTT; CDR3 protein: CASHDDRGDTGELFF
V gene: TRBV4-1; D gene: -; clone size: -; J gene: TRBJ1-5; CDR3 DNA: TGCGCCAGCAGCCAAGACCAGGGGACCTATCAGCCCCAGCATTTT; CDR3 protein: CASSQDQGTYQPQHF
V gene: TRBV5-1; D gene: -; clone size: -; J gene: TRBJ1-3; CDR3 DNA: TGCGCCAGCAGCGTCGTGGGGGGAATCTACTCTGGAAACACCATATATTTT; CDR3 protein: CASSVVGGIYSGNTIYF
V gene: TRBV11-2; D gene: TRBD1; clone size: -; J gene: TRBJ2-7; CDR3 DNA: TGTGCCAGCAGCTCATGGGGACAGGGGGCCGACGAGCAGTACTTC; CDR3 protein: CASSSWGQGADEQYF
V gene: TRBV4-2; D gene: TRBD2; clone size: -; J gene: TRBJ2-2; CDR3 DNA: TGTGCCAGCAGCCGGGAGCGGGAGGTGGCCGGGGAGCTGTTTTTT; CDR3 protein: CASSREREVAGELFF
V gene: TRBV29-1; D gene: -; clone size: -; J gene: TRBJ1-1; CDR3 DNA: TGCAGCGTTCGCAGGGAAGCTGAAGCTTTCTTT; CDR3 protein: CSVRREAEAFF
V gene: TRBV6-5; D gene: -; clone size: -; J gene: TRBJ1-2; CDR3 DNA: TGTGCCAGCAGCCCGACAGATGTGGGCTATGGCTACACCTTC; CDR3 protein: CASSPTDVGYGYTF
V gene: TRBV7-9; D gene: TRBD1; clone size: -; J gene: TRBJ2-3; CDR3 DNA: TGTGCCAGCAGCTTAATACTGGGACAGGCGAGCACAGATACGCAGTATTTT; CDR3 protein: CASSLILGQASTDTQYF
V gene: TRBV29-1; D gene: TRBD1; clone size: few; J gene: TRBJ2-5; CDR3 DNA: TGCAGCTCTCGCCCGGACAGGGCAGGAGAGACCCAGTACTTC; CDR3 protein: CSSRPDRAGETQYF
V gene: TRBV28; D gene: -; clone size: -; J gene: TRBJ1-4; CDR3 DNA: TGTGCCAGCACCCTTGGGGGCGCCCATGAAAAACTGTTTTTT; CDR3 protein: CASTLGGAHEKLFF
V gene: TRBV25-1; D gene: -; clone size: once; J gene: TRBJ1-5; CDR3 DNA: TGTGCCAGCAGGGAGACAGGTAGCAATCAGCCCCAGCATTTT; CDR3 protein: CASRETGSNQPQHF
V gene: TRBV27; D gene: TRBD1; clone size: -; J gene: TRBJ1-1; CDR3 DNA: TGTGCCAGCAGTAGGTTAAAGCCGGGACAGGGGGATAGGAACACTGAAGCTTTCTTT; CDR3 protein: CASSRLKPGQGDRNTEAFF
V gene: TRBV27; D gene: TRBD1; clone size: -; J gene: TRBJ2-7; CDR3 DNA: TGTGCCAGCAGTTGGGGACAGTCAGCCTACGCGGAGCAGTACTTC; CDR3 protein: CASSWGQSAYAEQYF
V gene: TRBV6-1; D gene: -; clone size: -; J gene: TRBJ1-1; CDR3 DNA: TGTGCCAGCAGTCGCGAAGGGAGCAGAACTGAAGCTTTCTTT; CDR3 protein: CASSREGSRTEAFF
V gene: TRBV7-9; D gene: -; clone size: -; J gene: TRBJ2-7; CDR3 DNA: TGTGCCAGCAGCTTACGATGGTCGGCCGGGGGAGTTTACGAGCAGTACTTC; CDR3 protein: CASSLRWSAGGVYEQYF
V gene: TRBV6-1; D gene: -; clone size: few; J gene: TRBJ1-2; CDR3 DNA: TGTGCCGGGGGGGCCGGCTATGGCTACACCTTC; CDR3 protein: CAGGAGYGYTF
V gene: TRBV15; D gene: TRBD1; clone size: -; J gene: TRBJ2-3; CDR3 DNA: TGTGCCACCAGCTCAGAGCTCGTCGGACAGGGGATCGGGGATACGCAGTATTTT; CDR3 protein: CATSSELVGQGIGDTQYF
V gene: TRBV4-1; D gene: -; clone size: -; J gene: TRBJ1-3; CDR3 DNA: TGCGCCAGCAGCCAAGGGGAGGGGTTGACTGGAAACACCATATATTTT; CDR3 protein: CASSQGEGLTGNTIYF
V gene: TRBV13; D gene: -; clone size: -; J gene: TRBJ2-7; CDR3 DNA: TGTGCCAGCAGCCACTCGACAGGAATCTACGAGCAGTACTTC; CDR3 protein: CASSHSTGIYEQYF
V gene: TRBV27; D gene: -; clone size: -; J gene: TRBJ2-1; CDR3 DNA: TGTGCCAGCAGTTTATGGGGCACCCTCCGCTACAATGAGCAGTTCTTC; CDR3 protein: CASSLWGTLRYNEQFF
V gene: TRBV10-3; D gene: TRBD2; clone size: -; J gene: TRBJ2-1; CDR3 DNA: TGTGCCATCATGGTTAGCGGGAACGGTCACAATGAGCAGTTCTTC; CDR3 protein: CAIMVSGNGHNEQFF
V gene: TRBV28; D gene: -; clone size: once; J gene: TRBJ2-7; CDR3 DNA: TGTGCCAGCAGTTTTTGGGGAGGCGAGCAGTACTTC; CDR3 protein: CASSFWGGEQYF
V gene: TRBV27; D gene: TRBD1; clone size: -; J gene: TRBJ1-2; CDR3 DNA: TGTGCCAGCAGGACCCAGACAGGGTATCGTGGCTACACCTTC; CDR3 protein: CASRTQTGYRGYTF
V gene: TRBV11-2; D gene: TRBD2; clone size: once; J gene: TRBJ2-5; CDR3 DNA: TGTGCCAGCAGCTTAGGTCTAGCGGCGACCCAAGAGACCCAGTACTTC; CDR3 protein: CASSLGLAATQETQYF
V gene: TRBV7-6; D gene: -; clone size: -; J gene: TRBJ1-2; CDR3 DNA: TGTGCCAGCAGCTTAAATGTGGACAAGGGAGGCTACACCTTC; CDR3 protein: CASSLNVDKGGYTF
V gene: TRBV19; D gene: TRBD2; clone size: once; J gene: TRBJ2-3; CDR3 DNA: TGTGCCAGTAGTATGGACCCGGGACTAGCGGGCACAGATACGCAGTATTTT; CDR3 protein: CASSMDPGLAGTDTQYF
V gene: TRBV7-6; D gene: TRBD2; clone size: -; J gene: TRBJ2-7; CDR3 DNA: TGTGCCAGCAGCCCCTTTAGGACTAGCGCCTCCTACGAGCAGTACTTC; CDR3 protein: CASSPFRTSASYEQYF
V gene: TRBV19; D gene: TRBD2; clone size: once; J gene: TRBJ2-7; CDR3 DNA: TGTGCCAGTAGTATAACGGGACTAGCGGGAGCCTACGAGCAGTACTTC; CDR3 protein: CASSITGLAGAYEQYF
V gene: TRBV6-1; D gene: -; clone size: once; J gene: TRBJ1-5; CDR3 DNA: TGTGCCAGCAGTGGGGCAGGAAACAATCAGCCCCAGCATTTT; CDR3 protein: CASSGAGNNQPQHF
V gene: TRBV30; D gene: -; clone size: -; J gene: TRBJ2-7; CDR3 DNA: TGTGCCTGGAGTGAGATGTCGGAGGGTAACTTC; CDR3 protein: CAWSEMSEGNF
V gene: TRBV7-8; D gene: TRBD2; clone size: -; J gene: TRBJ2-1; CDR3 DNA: TGTGCCAGCAGGAAACCGGGACTAGCGGTTAGGGCCTACAATGAGCAGTTCTTC; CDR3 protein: CASRKPGLAVRAYNEQFF
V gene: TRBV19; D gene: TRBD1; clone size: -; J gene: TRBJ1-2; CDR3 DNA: TGTGCCAGTAGTAACCGGGACAGGGAAGGGTATGGCTACACCTTC; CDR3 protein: CASSNRDREGYGYTF
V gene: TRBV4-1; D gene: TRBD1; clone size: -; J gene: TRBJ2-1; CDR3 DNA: TGCGCCAGCAGCCAAGAGGGAAGGGGGCGTTACAATGAGCAGTTCTTC; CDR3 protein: CASSQEGRGRYNEQFF
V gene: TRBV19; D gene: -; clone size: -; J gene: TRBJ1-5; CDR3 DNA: TGTGCCAGTAGTAGACAACAGGGATCTTATAGCAATCAGCCCCAGCATTTT; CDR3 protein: CASSRQQGSYSNQPQHF
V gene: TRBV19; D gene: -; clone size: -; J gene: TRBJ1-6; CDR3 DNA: TGTGCCAGTAGTAGAGCCGCGGGGGGGAATTCACCCCTCCACTTT; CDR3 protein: CASSRAAGGNSPLHF
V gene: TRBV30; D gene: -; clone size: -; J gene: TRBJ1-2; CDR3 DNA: TGTGCCTGGGGACAGTTCTATGGCTACACCTTC; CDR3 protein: CAWGQFYGYTF
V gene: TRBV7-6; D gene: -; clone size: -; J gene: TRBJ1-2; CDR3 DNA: TGTGCCAGCACCACTCTTGGGGGGAGTGGAAGTGGCTACACCTTC; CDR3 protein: CASTTLGGSGSGYTF
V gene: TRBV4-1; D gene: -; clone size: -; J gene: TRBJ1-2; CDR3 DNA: TGCGCCAGCAGCCAGGACCTCGGACTGGGCTATGGCTACACCTTC; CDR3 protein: CASSQDLGLGYGYTF
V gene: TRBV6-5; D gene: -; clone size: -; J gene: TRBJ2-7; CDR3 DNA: TGTGCCAGCAACCCGGGGAGCCCCACCTACGAGCAGTACTTC; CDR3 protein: CASNPGSPTYEQYF
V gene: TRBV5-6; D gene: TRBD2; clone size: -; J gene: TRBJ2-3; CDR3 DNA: TGTGCCAGCAGTTCCGGGACTAGCGGTGTGTACACAGATACGCAGTATTTT; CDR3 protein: CASSSGTSGVYTDTQYF
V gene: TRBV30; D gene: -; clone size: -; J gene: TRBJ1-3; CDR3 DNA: TGTGCCTGGAGCGGGTACGGCTCTGGAAACACCATATATTTT; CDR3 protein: CAWSGYGSGNTIYF
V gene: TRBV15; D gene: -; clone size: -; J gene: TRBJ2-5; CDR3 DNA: TGTGCCACCAGCAGAGGGGGTGGGGGACTAACAGGGAACCAAGAGACCCAGTACTTC; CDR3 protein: CATSRGGGGLTGNQETQYF
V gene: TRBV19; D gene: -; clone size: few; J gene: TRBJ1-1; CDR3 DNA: TGTGCCAGTAGTACTCGTTACCCCGCGGTGAACACTGAAGCTTTCTTT; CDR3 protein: CASSTRYPAVNTEAFF
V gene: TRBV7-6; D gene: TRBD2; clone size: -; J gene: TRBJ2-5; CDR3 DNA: TGTGCCAGCTCCAACTTAGGCGGGGGAGAGACCCAGTACTTC; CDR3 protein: CASSNLGGGETQYF
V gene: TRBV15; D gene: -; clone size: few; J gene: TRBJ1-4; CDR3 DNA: TGTGCCACCAGCAGAGATCGCAGGGATTCTGAAAAACTGTTTTTT; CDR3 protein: CATSRDRRDSEKLFF